This T cell receptor (beta chain) was recorded in a study of T cells after posttransplantation cyclophosphamide. Profiled with immunoSEQ multiplex PCR; TCRdb holds only in-frame clones, not every one. Sampling found 15,000 or so clones, none seen once. Busulfan-fludarabine conditioning, marrow transplant, and cyclophosphamide on days +3 and +4 were administered. J gave up 0 bases and V 7 bases, and 17 bases lay outside the gene matches. The CDR3 is 19 residues long. CDR1 SNHLY and CDR2 FYNNEI come from the germline V gene. General study points: TRB clonality was highly associated with recipient CMV seropositivity and reactivation. Skin or GI-infiltrating T cells shared few TRB sequences with blood.

Regarding this clone: Its antigen is not identified.

The sequences come from PBMCs, collected after allogeneic stem cell transplant with posttransplant cyclophosphamide. This receptor was taken from a female patient aged 40-50 years who received an allogeneic stem cell transplant from an unrelated donor, was CMV-positive, and had acute GVHD only. A share of the T cells may be of graft donor origin. The chain joins TRBV2 to TRBJ2-1, with 8 bases identical to TRBD2. The CDR3 here is CASTPLPTRGRSSYNEQFF. In DNA form, the CDR3 reads TGTGCCAGCACCCCTCTCCCCACTCGCGGGAGGAGCTCCTACAATGAGCAGTTCTTC.